This TCR beta chain was obtained from a study of blood T cell repertoires in COVID-19. Ages ranged from roughly 18 to 100 years, with residence in around 24 US areas. Cohorts were assigned according to the clinical history that participants reported. CDR1 SGDLS and CDR2 YYNGEE come from the germline V gene. The CDR3 is made up of 15 amino acids. V lost 0 bases, J lost 4 bases, and 2 bases stayed unmatched. Original handling: Scientists estimated how many nucleated cells there were by amplifying reference gene primers. Data came from immunoSEQ multiplex PCR; TCRdb stores just in-frame clones and leaves some out. That table furnishes V, J and clone size, whereas the DNA furnished D and trimming. Among some 260,000 clones listed, around 84% were seen once.

The clonotype comes from a man aged 25 to 45 with acute COVID-19. The rearrangement joins TRBV9 to TRBJ2-3; 10 bases are a match to TRBD2. The material sequenced was PBMCs or T cells enriched from blood (not recorded which). The CDR3, as DNA: TGTGCCAGCAGCGTAGAAGCGGGAGGGCCAGATACGCAGTATTTT. It encodes CASSVEAGGPDTQYF. The full variable domain, with the rest looked up from reference TRBV9 and TRBJ2-3, is DSGVTQTPKHLITATGQRVTLRCSPRSGDLSVYWYQQSLDQGLQFLIQYYNGEERAKGNILERFSAQQFPDLHSELNLSSLELGDSALYFCASSVEAGGPDTQYFGPGTRLTVL.